What follows is one T cell receptor (beta chain) and its context. The antigen remains undetermined. Before sequencing, viral peptide pools were used by the ViraFEST assay to expand antigen-specific CD4+ T cells. The authors isolated CD4+ T cells after ten to eleven days of culture. Recipients of the vaccine had no prior SARS-CoV-2 infection and negative nucleocapsid antibodies. Roughly 1.9 million PBMC were placed in each well, which was supplemented with approximately 9.7 IU/ml IL-2 and roughly 10 ug/ml peptides. Sequencing used immunoSEQ multiplex PCR; TCRdb keeps in-frame clones, though not all of them. In the table there are tens of thousands of clones, roughly 74% of which are singletons. The data were obtained in a study of vaccination effects on CD4 cells after COVID-19. Germline values: CDR1 SGHTA, CDR2 FQGNSA. V gave up 4 bases and J gave up 5 bases; unmatched junction bases: 1. The CDR3 totals 13 residues.

The chain uses TRBV7-2 and TRBJ2-2; 7 bases line up with TRBD1. The material sequenced was CD4+ T cells from PBMCs cultured with HCoV-229E spike peptides, taken before COVID-19 vaccination. The receptor comes from a human donor who received a COVID-19 vaccine. The CDR3 region has the DNA TGTGCCAGCAGCTCGGACAGGACCGGGGAGCTGTTTTTT. This encodes CASSSDRTGELFF. The complete variable domain, with remaining parts taken from reference TRBV7-2 and TRBJ2-2, reads GAGVSQSPSNKVTEKGKDVELRCDPISGHTALYWYRQSLGQGLEFLIYFQGNSAPDKSGLPSDRFSAERTGGSVSTLTIQRTQQEDSAVYLCASSSDRTGELFFGEGSRLTVL.